Below are 20 T cell receptor beta chains sequenced from a single sample in a study of vaccination effects on CD4 cells after COVID-19. Pools of viral peptides were used by the ViraFEST assay to expand antigen-specific CD4+ T cells ahead of sequencing. It was after nine to ten days of culture that CD4+ T cells were isolated. Among the vaccine recipients, none had a prior SARS-CoV-2 infection, and nucleocapsid antibodies were negative. These TCRs are of unknown antigen specificity. Profiled with immunoSEQ multiplex PCR; TCRdb holds only in-frame clones, not every one. Of about 48,000 clones in the sample, roughly 73% were seen once. The sample was CD4+ T cells from PBMCs cultured with HCoV-OC43 spike peptides, taken before COVID-19 vaccination. This sample's subset: HCoV-OC43 spike overlapping peptide pool stimulation. Every receptor here comes from a human donor who received a COVID-19 vaccine.

The V gene is TRBV12-5, the J gene TRBJ1-4, with D perhaps matching TRBD1 (6 bases). CDR3 length: 14 residues. The germline CDR1 and CDR2 sequences are LGHNT and FRNRAP. V was clipped by 1 base and J by 8 bases, with 11 bases between them. In nucleotides, the CDR3 is TGTGCTAGTGGTTTGGGGACAGTCGACGAAAAACTGTTTTTT. Its translation is CASGLGTVDEKLFF.

The chain combines TRBV19 with TRBJ2-2, with a possible D match to TRBD1 (5 bases). This CDR3 region has 18 residues. Per the germline V gene, CDR1 is LNHDA and CDR2 is SQIVND (reference sequence). The V end lost 4 bases, the J end lost 0 bases, and 18 bases lay between the germline ends. CDR3 coding DNA: TGTGCCAGTAGTAAGAGTTGGGGTGGCAGGGCGAACACCGGGGAGCTGTTTTTT. It yields the protein CASSKSWGGRANTGELFF.

The chain uses TRBV2 and TRBJ1-2; 8 nucleotides match TRBD1. V lost 6 bases, J lost 2 bases, and 2 bases stayed unmatched. Germline CDR1 SNHLY, CDR2 FYNNEI. This CDR3 is built from 13 residues. This chain's CDR3 is CASRQGENYGYTF. In DNA form, the CDR3 reads TGTGCCAGCAGACAGGGGGAGAACTATGGCTACACCTTC.

This clone has only one observation. The chain carries TRBV3-1 (or the pseudogene TRBV3-2) and TRBJ2-3; TRBD1 agrees at 8 bases. With V trimmed by 9 bases and J by 3 bases, 8 bases remained unmatched. The CDR3 has 14 residues. In germline, CDR1 is LGHDT, CDR2 YNNKEL (reference sequence). DNA for the CDR3: TGTGCCAGTACCGGACAGGGCGGAACAGATACGCAGTATTTT. It encodes CASTGQGGTDTQYF.

The genes are TRBV19 and TRBJ2-3; 9 bases are a match to TRBD2. Germline V lookup: CDR1 LNHDA, CDR2 SQIVND (reference sequence). V shed 5 bases, J shed 3 bases, and the junction held 6 bases outside the gene matches. The CDR3 is 15 residues long. CDR3 region: CASSGDLAGTDTQYF. The CDR3 bases are TGTGCCAGTAGTGGCGATCTAGCGGGAACAGATACGCAGTATTTT.

The gene calls are TRBV5-4 and TRBJ1-2, with 12 bases lining up with TRBD1. The J segment lost 1 base and the V segment lost 7 bases, leaving 5 bases of the junction unmatched. This CDR3 region has 15 residues. Germline lookup yields CDR1 SGHNT and CDR2 YYREEE (reference sequence). The CDR3 reads CASGTGGPGNYGYTF. DNA for the CDR3: TGTGCCAGCGGGACAGGGGGCCCGGGTAACTATGGCTACACCTTC.

This chain links TRBV4-1 with TRBJ1-5; weak D call: TRBD1 (5 bases). The CDR3 length is 17 residues. The germline V gene encodes CDR1 MGHRA and CDR2 YSYEKL. The V end was cut by 1 base, the J end by 0 bases, with 13 bases between. The CDR3 is CASSQGGSQYSNQPQHF. The CDR3 nucleotides are TGCGCCAGCAGCCAAGGGGGGTCCCAATATAGCAATCAGCCCCAGCATTTT.

This clone has a handful of counts. This chain uses TRBV23-1 with TRBJ2-1; 9 bases agree with TRBD1. TRBV23-1 is placed among ORFs of uncertain function. The V and J ends lost 3 bases and 6 bases, in that order; junction bases with no gene match: 9. This CDR3 is built from 16 residues. In nucleotides, the CDR3 is TGCGCCAGCAGTCACGCGACGCCGGACAGGGGCAATGAGCAGTTCTTC. It translates to CASSHATPDRGNEQFF.

The chain couples TRBV7-9 to TRBJ2-3; a weak D match, TRBD1 (6 bases). Deletions cut 11 bases from V and 3 bases from J, with 15 bases between. The CDR3 extends over 13 amino acids. Germline assignment: CDR1 SEHNR and CDR2 FQNEAQ (reference sequence). The CDR3 loop is CALTGRQTDTQYF. In DNA form, the CDR3 reads TGTGCCCTTACAGGGCGGCAAACAGATACGCAGTATTTT. Full variable domain (outside the CDR3, taken from reference TRBV7-9 and TRBJ2-3): DTGVSQNPRHKITKRGQNVTFRCDPISEHNRLYWYRQTLGQGPEFLTYFQNEAQLEKSRLLSDRFSAERPKGSFSTLEIQRTEQGDSAMYLCALTGRQTDTQYFGPGTRLTVL.

The chain employs TRBV5-1 and TRBJ1-2; D not certain. Germline V gene lookup returns CDR1 SGHRS and CDR2 YFSETQ. Trimming shortened V by 0 bases and J by 0 bases, and 9 bases separated the two germline ends. There are 15 residues in the CDR3. CDR3 nucleotide sequence: TGCGCCAGCAGCTTGGCCGGGGTCGCTAACTATGGCTACACCTTC. It yields the protein CASSLAGVANYGYTF.

This rearrangement joins TRBV30 to TRBJ1-2; D is undetermined. V was pared by 3 bases and J by 4 bases, with 12 bases between. CDR3 length: 13 residues. Germline CDR1 and CDR2: GTSNPN and SVGIG (reference sequence). The CDR3 here is CAWSQQRGYGYTF. The CDR3 DNA reads TGTGCCTGGAGCCAACAACGGGGCTATGGCTACACCTTC.

This clone was found a few times. The CDR3 sequence: CASSTQGAYGYTF. The CDR3 DNA reads TGTGCCAGCAGTACTCAGGGGGCCTATGGCTACACCTTC. The chain carries TRBV28 and TRBJ1-2; 8 nucleotides align to TRBD1. V shed 5 bases, J shed 4 bases, and the junction held 3 bases outside the gene matches. Germline V gene lookup returns CDR1 MDHEN and CDR2 SYDVKM. CDR3 length: 13 amino acids.

The chain links TRBV6-6 to TRBJ2-7; TRBD1 agrees at 8 bases. J was trimmed by 6 bases and V by 1 base; bases with no gene match: 5. Germline loops: CDR1 MNHNY, CDR2 SVGAGI (reference sequence). This CDR3 is 14 amino acids long. The CDR3 DNA reads TGTGCCAGCAGTTACTACCAGGGGGCAGGCGAGCAGTACGTC. Protein: CASSYYQGAGEQYV.

The chain is built from TRBV7-9 and TRBJ2-3; 10 bases fit TRBD2. The V and J ends lost 5 bases and 11 bases, in that order; junction bases with no gene match: 13. This CDR3 spans 15 amino acids. Germline V gene data show CDR1 as SEHNR and CDR2 as FQNEAQ (reference sequence). The CDR3 DNA follows: TGTGCCAGCAGCGAACTAGCGGGGTCCCGATTGGGGCAGTATTTT. Encoded protein: CASSELAGSRLGQYF.

With respect to this clone: Sequence at one end of the junction differs from germline and may be a read error. The gene calls are TRBV19 and TRBJ2-2; D unclear. Per germline, CDR1 LNHDA and CDR2 SQIVND (reference sequence). CDR3 length: 14 residues. CDR3 sequence: CASSIVQNSGELFF. CDR3 nucleotides: TGTGCCAGTAGTATAGTACAGAACTCCGGGGAGCTGTTTTTT.

This clone was detected only once. The chain has TRBV19 and TRBJ2-6; D is ambiguous. Germline CDR1 reads LNHDA; CDR2 reads SQIVND (reference sequence). The CDR3 is 16 residues long. The V and J ends lost 5 bases and 4 bases respectively, with 15 bases between them. The CDR3 DNA follows: TGTGCCAGTAGTTCAGGAAATCGGCGGGGGGCCAACGTCCTGACTTTC. Protein: CASSSGNRRGANVLTF.

The CDR3 reads CSGGLSSYNEQFF. The CDR3 coding sequence is TGCAGCGGGGGGCTGAGCTCCTACAATGAGCAGTTCTTC. V gene TRBV29-1 combines with J gene TRBJ2-1, with a weak D call TRBD1 (6 bases). V lost 7 bases and J lost 0, with 10 bases in between. This CDR3 has 13 amino acids. Germline V gene lookup returns CDR1 SQVTM and CDR2 ANQGSEA.

This chain joins TRBV5-4 and TRBJ2-5; 8 nucleotides align to TRBD1. Losses at the gene ends were 0 bases for V and 1 base for J; bases not matched to a gene: 2. Germline values: CDR1 SGHNT, CDR2 YYREEE (reference sequence). The CDR3 has 15 residues. DNA of the CDR3: TGTGCCAGCAGCTTGGGAGGACAGGGCCAAGAGACCCAGTACTTC. Its translation is CASSLGGQGQETQYF.

This chain links TRBV7-2 with TRBJ2-3, with TRBD2 identical over 10 bases. The trim removed 5 bases at V and 3 bases at J, leaving 11 bases unmatched. Germline V gene data show CDR1 as SGHTA and CDR2 as FQGNSA. The CDR3 covers 17 residues. The CDR3 region has the DNA TGTGCCAGCAGCGGTGTTCTAGCGGGGGCCATGACAGATACGCAGTATTTT. Protein sequence: CASSGVLAGAMTDTQYF.

This sequence joins TRBV7-2 and TRBJ2-5; TRBD2 aligns across 9 bases. This CDR3 spans 15 amino acids. CDR1 SGHTA and CDR2 FQGNSA come from the germline V gene. Losses at the gene ends were 3 bases for V and 4 bases for J; bases not matched to a gene: 6. The CDR3 here is CASSLALAGRETQYF. The CDR3 DNA reads TGTGCCAGCAGCTTGGCCCTAGCGGGGAGAGAGACCCAGTACTTC. The full variable domain, in which reference TRBV7-2 and TRBJ2-5 provide the parts outside the CDR3, is GAGVSQSPSNKVTEKGKDVELRCDPISGHTALYWYRQSLGQGLEFLIYFQGNSAPDKSGLPSDRFSAERTGGSVSTLTIQRTQQEDSAVYLCASSLALAGRETQYFGPGTRLLVL.